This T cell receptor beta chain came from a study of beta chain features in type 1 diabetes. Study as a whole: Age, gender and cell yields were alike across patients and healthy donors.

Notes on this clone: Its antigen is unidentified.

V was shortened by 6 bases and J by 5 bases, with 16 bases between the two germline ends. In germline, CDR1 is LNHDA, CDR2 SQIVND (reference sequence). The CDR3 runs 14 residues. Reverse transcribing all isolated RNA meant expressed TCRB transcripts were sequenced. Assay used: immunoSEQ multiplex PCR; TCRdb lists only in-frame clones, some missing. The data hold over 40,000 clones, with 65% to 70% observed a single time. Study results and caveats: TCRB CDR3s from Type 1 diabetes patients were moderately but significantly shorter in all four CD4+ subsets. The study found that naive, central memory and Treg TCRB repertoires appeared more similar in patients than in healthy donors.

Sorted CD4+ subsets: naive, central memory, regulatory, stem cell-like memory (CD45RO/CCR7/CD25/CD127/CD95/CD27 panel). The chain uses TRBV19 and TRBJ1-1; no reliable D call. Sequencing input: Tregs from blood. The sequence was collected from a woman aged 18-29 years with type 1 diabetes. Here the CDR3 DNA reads TGTGCCAGTAGCTTCGCCGGGTCGGGGACTGAAGCTTTCTTT. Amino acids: CASSFAGSGTEAFF.